The 22 T cell receptor beta chains listed next were all sequenced from one sample in a study of blood T cell repertoires in COVID-19 (dated by TCRdb to about 2020). Libraries were made using the immunoSEQ multiplex PCR assay. TCRdb provides this immuneACCESS table in a form limited to in-frame rearrangements. Some clones are lacking; in checked studies, under half of them reflect an unresolved V gene, and why the rest are absent is not known. In this sample the table shows some 150,000 clones, 80% to 90% of which occur a single time. Jointly, the top ten make up 6.5% to 9.5% of the sample. The sequenced sample consisted of peripheral blood. Every receptor here comes from a woman aged 60-75 years with COVID-19, enrolled during active disease.

The genes are TRBV21-1 and TRBJ1-1; the D segment call TRBD1 is taken from the table without a DNA check. TRBV21-1 is designated a pseudogene. The CDR3 contains 22 residues. Written as DNA, the CDR3 is TGTGCCAGCAGCAATAGGAAATACGATCCTTTGGGGCCCTGGATGCCGAACACTGAAGCTTTCTTT. This translates into CASSNRKYDPLGPWMPNTEAFF.

J is TRBJ1-4 and V is TRBV3-1 (or the pseudogene TRBV3-2); weak D call: TRBD1 (5 bases). Germline CDR1 and CDR2: LGHDT and YNNKEL (reference sequence). The CDR3 extends over 13 amino acids. V lost 5 bases to trimming and J lost 11 bases, with 15 bases between them. The CDR3 reads CASSVQFGGKLFF. The CDR3 DNA reads as TGTGCCAGCAGCGTCCAATTTGGGGGGAAACTGTTTTTT.

V is TRBV4-1 and J is TRBJ1-5; 8 bases agree with TRBD1. Per the germline V gene, CDR1 is MGHRA and CDR2 is YSYEKL. The CDR3 has 16 residues. V was pared by 1 base and J by 2 bases, with 4 bases of the junction left unmatched. The CDR3 nucleotides read TGCGCCAGCAGCCAAGCAGCAGGGGGCGGCAATCAGCCCCAGCATTTT. This encodes CASSQAAGGGNQPQHF.

The rearrangement links TRBV28 to TRBJ1-5; D gene ambiguous. The germline CDR1 and CDR2 sequences are MDHEN and SYDVKM. The CDR3 extends over 14 amino acids. Trimming removed 8 bases from V and 4 bases from J, with 15 bases in between. CDR3 amino acids: CASGLWTGNQPQHF. In DNA form, the CDR3 reads TGTGCCAGCGGACTATGGACGGGGAATCAGCCCCAGCATTTT.

The CDR3 is CASSQGASGAYNEQFF. The CDR3 DNA follows: TGCGCCAGCAGCCAGGGAGCTAGCGGGGCATACAATGAGCAGTTCTTC. The chain uses TRBV4-3 and TRBJ2-1; 9 bases fit TRBD2. Per germline, CDR1 LGHNA and CDR2 YSLEER. The CDR3 spans 16 residues. V gave up 3 bases and J gave up 4 bases; unmatched junction bases: 7.

The V and J genes are TRBV18 and TRBJ2-7, with 10 bases that match TRBD1. The CDR3 has 16 residues. Losses at the gene ends were 3 bases for V and 0 bases for J; bases not matched to a gene: 5. The germline CDR1 and CDR2 sequences are KGHSH and LQKENI. The DNA for the CDR3 is TGTGCCAGCTCACCCTGGGACAGGGGAATCTCCTACGAGCAGTACTTC. Protein sequence: CASSPWDRGISYEQYF.

V usage is TRBV7-3 and J usage is TRBJ2-7; TRBD1 aligns across 7 bases. The CDR3 contains 14 residues. The V gene's germline CDR1 is SGHTA and CDR2 FQGTGA. J gave up 2 bases and V 1 base, and 2 bases lay outside the gene matches. CDR3 sequence: CASSLNRGPYEQYF. CDR3 nucleotide sequence: TGTGCCAGCAGCTTAAACAGGGGACCCTACGAGCAGTACTTC.

This chain uses TRBV7-9 with TRBJ1-4; 8 bases match TRBD1. This CDR3 region has 14 residues. CDR1 and CDR2 from the germline V gene are SEHNR and FQNEAQ (reference sequence). V trimming: 5 bases; J trimming: 8 bases; junction bases outside the gene matches: 7. CDR3 residues: CASSLRQGKEKLFF. For the CDR3, the DNA is TGTGCCAGCAGCCTTAGACAGGGGAAGGAAAAACTGTTTTTT.

The chain couples TRBV11-3 to TRBJ2-1; 7 bases match TRBD1. The CDR3 runs 13 residues. Germline CDR1 is SGHNT and CDR2 is YENEEA. V shed 8 bases and J 6 bases; nucleotides not matched to a gene: 7. CDR3 protein: CASRETGSNEQFF. The CDR3 bases are TGTGCCAGCCGAGAGACAGGGTCCAATGAGCAGTTCTTC.

The genes are TRBV18 and TRBJ2-3; D call uncertain. The CDR3 spans 16 residues. With 7 bases removed from V and 0 bases from J, the gap between germline ends came to 17 bases. Germline-derived CDR1 and CDR2 are KGHSH and LQKENI. CDR3 in DNA: TGTGCCAGCTTTCCTACTTATTCTGCCAGCACAGATACGCAGTATTTT. It is translated as CASFPTYSASTDTQYF.

This clone has a handful of counts. The rearrangement links TRBV19 to TRBJ2-6; maybe TRBD2 (6 bases). The V and J ends lost 6 bases and 2 bases respectively, with 20 bases between them. This CDR3 has 18 amino acids. Looked up from germline, CDR1 is LNHDA and CDR2 is SQIVND (reference sequence). Here the CDR3 DNA reads TGTGCCAGTAGCCCCGACGGGGGAGAGACAACTGGGGCCAACGTCCTGACTTTC. The encoded protein is CASSPDGGETTGANVLTF.

This clone has just a few counts. V usage is TRBV2 and J usage is TRBJ1-2, with no clear D. The ends were cut back, 3 bases at V and 8 bases at J, with 13 bases in the middle. There are 13 residues in the CDR3. CDR1 is SNHLY and CDR2 is FYNNEI in the germline V gene. In DNA, the CDR3 is TGTGCCAGCAGTGACGGGGTATTGGGAGGCTACACCTTC. This sequence encodes CASSDGVLGGYTF.

V is TRBV7-8 and J is TRBJ2-1; D perhaps matches TRBD1 (5 bases). From germline, CDR1 is SGHVS and CDR2 FQNEAQ. The CDR3 consists of 16 residues. Trimming cost V 3 bases and J 8 bases, with 20 bases left between them. The CDR3 loop is CASSLAGWAKRDEQFF. DNA of the CDR3: TGTGCCAGCAGCTTGGCAGGGTGGGCCAAACGGGATGAGCAGTTCTTC.

The chain has TRBV6-1 and TRBJ2-1, with D maybe TRBD2 (6 bases). Deletions cut 4 bases from V and 0 bases from J, with 19 bases between. The CDR3 covers 18 residues. The V gene's germline CDR1 is MNHNS and CDR2 SASEGT. CDR3 protein: CASSVHAGVGGSYNEQFF. The CDR3 bases are TGTGCCAGCAGTGTCCATGCAGGTGTCGGGGGCTCCTACAATGAGCAGTTCTTC.

The gene calls are TRBV7-9 and TRBJ2-7; 9 nucleotides match TRBD2. The CDR3 totals 17 residues. V lost 4 bases and J lost 4; bases outside the gene matches: 14. Germline CDR1 is SEHNR and CDR2 is FQNEAQ (reference sequence). CDR3 sequence (DNA): TGTGCCAGCAGCTCTCGGCTGTCTAGCGGGGCCCCTTACGAGCAGTACTTC. Translating gives CASSSRLSSGAPYEQYF.

The chain joins TRBV9 to TRBJ2-3; 9 positions agree with TRBD2. This CDR3 has 18 amino acids. Looked up from germline, CDR1 is SGDLS and CDR2 is YYNGEE. The trim removed 3 bases at V and 3 bases at J, leaving 14 bases unmatched. The CDR3 DNA reads as TGTGCCAGCAGCGAGGCCCCCAACGGCGGGGGGGCTACAGATACGCAGTATTTT. Translating gives CASSEAPNGGGATDTQYF.

The V and J genes are TRBV11-2 and TRBJ1-6; D is uncertain. This CDR3 is built from 15 residues. Germline CDR1 reads SGHAT; CDR2 reads FQNNGV. Trimming cost V 7 bases and J 0 bases, with 10 bases left between them. CDR3 amino acids: CASKKTSSYNSPLHF. The DNA of the CDR3 is TGTGCCAGCAAAAAGACTAGCTCCTATAATTCACCCCTCCACTTT.

The J gene is TRBJ2-1, the V gene TRBV10-3, with D tentatively TRBD1 (6 bases). V dropped 6 bases and J dropped 0 bases, with 6 bases sitting between them. Germline CDR1 reads ENHRY; CDR2 reads SYGVKD. The CDR3 spans 13 residues. The CDR3 nucleotides read TGTGCCATCAGGGACAGCTCCTACAATGAGCAGTTCTTC. The encoded protein is CAIRDSSYNEQFF.

In its sample, this clone was seen a few times. The genes are TRBV4-2 and TRBJ1-5; TRBD1 matches at 7 bases. V lost 0 bases, J lost 3 bases, and 11 bases stayed unmatched. The CDR3 has 18 amino acids. Per the germline V gene, CDR1 is LGHNA and CDR2 is YNFKEQ. CDR3 sequence (DNA): TGTGCCAGCAGCCAAGAGAAAGGCGGGACAGCAATCAATCAGCCCCAGCATTTT. This sequence encodes CASSQEKGGTAINQPQHF.

The genes are TRBV9 and TRBJ2-7, with 9 bases identical to TRBD1. This CDR3 is 13 amino acids long. The trim removed 4 bases at V and 5 bases at J, leaving 4 bases unmatched. CDR1 and CDR2 from the germline V gene are SGDLS and YYNGEE. CDR3 loop: CASSTTGGHEQYF. As DNA, the CDR3 is TGTGCCAGCAGCACCACAGGGGGCCACGAGCAGTACTTC.

This chain connects TRBV18 to TRBJ1-1; 9 bases match TRBD1. Germline assignment: CDR1 KGHSH and CDR2 LQKENI. With 3 bases clipped from V and 5 bases from J, the junction kept 10 bases outside the gene matches. This CDR3 has 16 amino acids. The DNA for the CDR3 is TGTGCCAGCTCACCCGCACAGGGGGCTAGAAGGACTGAAGCTTTCTTT. This translates into CASSPAQGARRTEAFF.

The chain links TRBV12-2 to TRBJ2-1; TRBD2 is taken as the D call from the table, unchecked against the DNA. TRBV12-2 counts as a pseudogene. The CDR3 runs 20 residues. CDR3 DNA sequence: TGTGCAAGTCGCTTACAAAGCCCTAGCGGGGGGGCCAAGTCCTACAATGAGCAGTTCTTC. Translation gives CASRLQSPSGGAKSYNEQFF.